The entry below describes one T cell receptor (beta chain). Its antigen remains unidentified. This sample is drawn from a study of blood T cells in healthy people across ages. Overall study findings and caveats: A roughly linear age-dependent decrease characterized TCR beta diversity per million T cells.

Germline CDR1 and CDR2: MNHNS and SASEGT. Deletions cut 10 bases from V and 4 bases from J, with 12 bases between. The CDR3 is 12 residues long. Alongside a J-beta primer mix, a sample-barcoded 5' primer served in a second PCR lasting roughly 6 to 12 cycles. Researchers report that each sample yielded at least 2.5 million CDR3-containing paired-end reads. TCRdb reanalysed the 5' RACE reads using MiXCR and keeps one entry per CDR3 protein. This table holds roughly 1.4 million distinct CDR3 sequences, roughly 60% found once. Sample: blood. This rearrangement joins TRBV6-1 to TRBJ2-3; no definite D call. This receptor was obtained from a man between 18 and 29 years old in good health. The CDR3 nucleotides are TGTGCCACCCTGATCTTCCCAGATACGCAGTATTTT. Translating it yields CATLIFPDTQYF.